These T cell receptor beta chains were read from a single sample in a study of memory CD4+ T cells and cytomegalovirus serostatus. Profiled with immunoSEQ multiplex PCR; TCRdb holds only in-frame clones, not every one. The data hold fewer than 90,000 clones, with roughly 78% observed a single time. Sequenced: memory CD4+ T cells from blood. These receptors were obtained from an adult in good health and CMV-seropositive. CDR3s include the opening cysteine and the closing phenylalanine or tryptophan. The D gene is left open where the match is weak. The size entry is marked missing in some rows and otherwise reads once, few, many or a size class.

j_gene,v_gene,d_gene,abundance,CDR3nt,CDR3aa
TRBJ1-5,TRBV6-5,TRBD1,.,TGTGCCAGCAGTTACGCAGGGGGCGTTCAGCCCCAGCATTTT,CASSYAGGVQPQHF
TRBJ1-1,TRBV6-1,.,.,TGTGCCAGCAGTGAAGCGTGGCGGATGAACACTGAAGCTTTCTTT,CASSEAWRMNTEAFF
TRBJ1-6,TRBV30,.,.,TGTGCCTGGAGCTCCGGGTCGAGCGGTTCACCCCTCCACTTT,CAWSSGSSGSPLHF
TRBJ2-5,TRBV2,.,.,TGTGCCAGCAGTCGGGGTCGGCAAGAGACCCAGTACTTC,CASSRGRQETQYF
TRBJ1-5,TRBV2,.,.,TGTGCCAGCACGGCCAGCAATCAGCCCCAGCATTTT,CASTASNQPQHF
TRBJ2-2,TRBV19,.,.,TGTGCCACCCACCGCGATCCGGGACTTGGGGCCGGGGAGCTGTTTTTT,CATHRDPGLGAGELFF
TRBJ2-7,TRBV7-2,.,.,TGTGCCAGCAGCTCGGGCCCTTACGAGCAGTACTTC,CASSSGPYEQYF
TRBJ2-1,TRBV5-1,.,.,TGCGCCAGCAGCTTGGGGGGGGACGGCTACAATGAGCAGTTCTTC,CASSLGGDGYNEQFF
TRBJ2-5,TRBV19,.,.,TGTGCCAGTAGTAGGGGTCAGGTGGCAGGACAAGAGACCCAGTACTTC,CASSRGQVAGQETQYF
TRBJ2-5,TRBV2,TRBD1,once,TGTGCCAGCAGCGCAACAGGGGGGGAGACCCAGTACTTC,CASSATGGETQYF
TRBJ1-1,TRBV11-1,TRBD1,.,TGTGCCAGCGGCACAGGGGCCCTTGCAATTATGAACACTGAAGCTTTCTTT,CASGTGALAIMNTEAFF
TRBJ2-2,TRBV7-9,.,few,TGTGCCAGCTCCCACGGGGGCGGGGGGGAGCTGTTTTTT,CASSHGGGGELFF
TRBJ2-2,TRBV6-6,.,.,TGTGCCAGCAGTTACCCCTCCCAGGCCCTTACCGGGGAGCTGTTTTTT,CASSYPSQALTGELFF
TRBJ2-1,TRBV27,.,.,TGTGCCAGCAGTCCCTCTAGTTATCGGGGGTCCTACAATGAGCAGTTCTTC,CASSPSSYRGSYNEQFF
TRBJ1-1,TRBV6-6,.,.,TGTGCCAGCAGTCCCAGGGCTTCGAACACTGAAGCTTTCTTT,CASSPRASNTEAFF
TRBJ2-5,TRBV5-6,TRBD2,.,TGTGCCAGCACCGGGGGGGGGCCCCAAGAGACCCAGTACTTC,CASTGGGPQETQYF
TRBJ2-3,TRBV5-1,.,.,TGCGCCAGCAGTAGGGGGGGAAGCACAGATACGCAGTATTTT,CASSRGGSTDTQYF
TRBJ1-2,TRBV7-2,.,once,TGTGCCAGCAGCCCGGATAAGAGCTATGGCTACACCTTC,CASSPDKSYGYTF
TRBJ2-1,TRBV6-1,.,.,TGTGCCAGCAGTCTAATGAGGAGCTCCTACAATGAGCAGTTCTTC,CASSLMRSSYNEQFF
TRBJ1-1,TRBV27,TRBD1,once,TGTGCCAGCAGTGACCGGGACAGGGCCAACACTGAAGCTTTCTTT,CASSDRDRANTEAFF
TRBJ1-5,TRBV19,.,.,TGTGCCAGTAGTATTCCCAGGCAGCAGCCCCAGCATTTT,CASSIPRQQPQHF
TRBJ1-4,TRBV5-1,.,medium-sized,TGCGCCAGCAGCTTGTCGTTCAGGGTTAATGAAAAACTGTTTTTT,CASSLSFRVNEKLFF
TRBJ2-3,TRBV5-8,.,.,TGTGCCAGCAGCTCCGGGAGCTCCCATGCAGATACGCAGTATTTT,CASSSGSSHADTQYF
TRBJ1-6,TRBV30,TRBD1,.,TGTGCCTGGAGCACGGGGAGACAGGGGAATTCACCCCTCCACTTT,CAWSTGRQGNSPLHF
TRBJ1-5,TRBV28,TRBD1,.,TGTGCCAGCAGTCCCCGAGGGGGCACGCGACCCCAGCATTTT,CASSPRGGTRPQHF
TRBJ2-3,TRBV7-6,.,.,TGTGCCAGCAGCACGACAGAGAGCACAGATACGCAGTATTTT,CASSTTESTDTQYF
TRBJ2-2,TRBV27,TRBD2,.,TGTGCCAGCGGGACTAGCGGGGCTACCGGGGAGCTGTTTTTT,CASGTSGATGELFF
TRBJ2-5,TRBV19,TRBD2,.,TGCGCCAGTAGTGCCCCACTAGCGGGAGGATTCTTTGAGACCCAGTACTTC,CASSAPLAGGFFETQYF
TRBJ1-2,TRBV18,.,once,TGTGCCAGCTCACCTTCCGGGGAGCACTATGGCTACACCTTC,CASSPSGEHYGYTF
TRBJ2-5,TRBV5-4,.,.,TGTGCCAGCAGCTTGCCCGGGATACCAGAGACCCAGTACTTC,CASSLPGIPETQYF
TRBJ2-5,TRBV11-3,.,.,TGTGCCAGCAGCTTATATTTGGGTAGCTTCGTGGAGACCCAGTACTTC,CASSLYLGSFVETQYF
TRBJ2-2,TRBV6-5,TRBD2,.,TGTGCCAGCACCGACCGGGGGGTGAACACCGGGGAGCTGTTTTTT,CASTDRGVNTGELFF
TRBJ1-4,TRBV5-4,.,once,TGTGCCAGCAGCTTGTCGGGGGGCCGTAATGAAAAACTGTTTTTT,CASSLSGGRNEKLFF
TRBJ1-1,TRBV29-1,.,few,TGCAGCGTTGCAGACGCTGAAGCTTTCTTT,CSVADAEAFF
TRBJ2-1,TRBV11-3,TRBD2,.,TGTGCCAGCAGCATTAGCGGGAGGGCTGATGAGCAGTTCTTC,CASSISGRADEQFF
TRBJ1-5,TRBV5-6,.,few,TGTGCCAGCACTCGGGGGGCAAGCAATCAGCCCCAGCATTTT,CASTRGASNQPQHF
TRBJ1-6,TRBV6-5,TRBD1,few,TGTGCCAGCAGTTCGGACAGGGAGAATTCACCCCTCCACTTT,CASSSDRENSPLHF
TRBJ1-2,TRBV28,TRBD1,.,TGTGCCAGCACCCTGGGACAGGGCCGGGGCTACACCTTC,CASTLGQGRGYTF
TRBJ1-4,TRBV4-3,TRBD1,.,TGCGCCAGCAGCCAGGACGACAGGGTGGGCGAAAAACTGTTTTTT,CASSQDDRVGEKLFF
TRBJ2-6,TRBV18,.,.,TGTGCCAGCTCACTTAAACACCTAATTACAGGGACTGGGGCCAACGTCCTGACTTTC,CASSLKHLITGTGANVLTF
TRBJ1-2,TRBV7-9,.,.,TGTGCCAGCAGCTTAGCGCAGGGCGGCTACACCTTC,CASSLAQGGYTF